This T cell receptor (beta chain) is from a study of blood T cell repertoires in COVID-19. Study context: The cDNA or gDNA used as material had been derived from T cells, B-cell-depleted T cells, or PBMCs.

Sequenced by immunoSEQ multiplex PCR; TCRdb stores in-frame clones only, minus some. Of 200,000 to 300,000 clones in the sample, 75% to 90% were seen once. CDR1 is SGHNT, CDR2 YYREEE, per germline (reference sequence). This CDR3 region has 15 residues. Trimming took off 4 bases at V and 2 bases at J, with 14 bases between the two ends. This sequence joins TRBV5-4 and TRBJ2-3; a weak D match, TRBD2 (6 bases). The clonotype was recovered from a man aged 60 to 69 who had recovered from COVID-19. The sample consisted of peripheral blood. The DNA for the CDR3 is TGTGCCAGCAGCACCCGGGAGCGGGCCACAGATACGCAGTATTTT. Encoded protein: CASSTRERATDTQYF.